This record concerns one T cell receptor beta chain sequence. Original methodology: For nucleated cells, counts were estimated from reference gene primer amplification. Sequencing used immunoSEQ multiplex PCR; TCRdb keeps in-frame clones, though not all of them. Clone size and V and J calls were adopted from that table, with D and trimming inferred from the DNA. The table includes 140,000 to 150,000 clones, 76% detected once. This record comes from a study of blood T cell repertoires in COVID-19. At the level of the study: PBMCs, B-cell-depleted T cells, or T cells provided the cDNA or gDNA that made up the material.

The V gene's germline CDR1 is SGHRS and CDR2 YFSETQ. The CDR3 runs to 14 residues. V lost 2 bases and J lost 4, with 13 bases in between. V usage is TRBV5-1 and J usage is TRBJ2-7; D may be TRBD2 (5 bases). The source material was peripheral blood. The TCR was taken from a man in his sixties with acute or convalescent COVID-19. The CDR3 loop is CASSLSGLAYEQYF. DNA for the CDR3: TGCGCCAGCAGCTTATCGGGATTGGCGTACGAGCAGTACTTC.